The 10 T cell receptor beta chains listed next were all sequenced from one sample in a study of Ad26.COV2.S vaccination and SARS-CoV-2 variants. Sequencing used immunoSEQ multiplex PCR; TCRdb keeps in-frame clones, though not all of them. Of roughly 380,000 clones listed, 90% to 95% are singletons. Sequencing used peripheral blood, obtained after recovery from COVID-19. These receptors were collected from a human donor who had recovered from COVID-19.

This chain uses TRBV2 with TRBJ2-1; tentative D call: TRBD2 (6 bases). V was shortened by 1 base and J by 4 bases, with 14 bases between the two germline ends. The CDR3 runs 16 residues. Per germline, CDR1 SNHLY and CDR2 FYNNEI. The CDR3 protein is CASSEGLRGEYNEQFF. For the CDR3, the DNA is TGTGCCAGCAGTGAAGGGTTGCGGGGAGAATACAATGAGCAGTTCTTC. The whole variable domain, remainder taken from reference TRBV2 and TRBJ2-1, is EPEVTQTPSHQVTQMGQEVILRCVPISNHLYFYWYRQILGQKVEFLVSFYNNEISEKSEIFDDQFSVERPDGSNFTLKIRSTKLEDSAMYFCASSEGLRGEYNEQFFGPGTRLTVL.

The chain is built from TRBV11-2 and TRBJ1-6; TRBD1 matches 8 bases. CDR3 length equals 15 residues. Germline V lookup: CDR1 SGHAT, CDR2 FQNNGV. The V gene end was trimmed by 1 base and the J gene end by 6 bases; junction bases not matched to a gene: 2. The chain's CDR3 is CASSLAGQGNSPLHF. CDR3 DNA sequence: TGTGCCAGCAGCTTAGCCGGACAGGGTAATTCACCCCTCCACTTT.

V is TRBV19 and J is TRBJ2-7, with 7 bases identical to TRBD2. The V segment lost 11 bases and the J segment 0 bases; nucleotides outside the gene matches: 10. The CDR3 loop spans 14 amino acids. CDR1 LNHDA and CDR2 SQIVND come from the germline V gene (reference sequence). This CDR3 is CAVSGAGSSYEQYF. CDR3 sequence (DNA): TGTGCCGTTTCGGGAGCGGGGAGCTCCTACGAGCAGTACTTC.

The chain has TRBV5-6 and TRBJ2-3, with D perhaps assigned TRBD1 or TRBD2 (5 bases each). The CDR3 runs 14 residues. Germline V gene lookup returns CDR1 SGHDT and CDR2 YYEEEE. Trimming shortened V by 0 bases and J by 7 bases, and 12 bases separated the two germline ends. For the CDR3, the DNA is TGTGCCAGCAGCTTGGCCGGGGTGGACAATACGCAGTATTTT. It codes for CASSLAGVDNTQYF.

The chain employs TRBV6-5 and TRBJ1-2; the D gene is possibly TRBD1 (5 bases). The germline V gene encodes CDR1 MNHEY and CDR2 SVGAGI. This CDR3 region has 16 residues. V lost 0 bases and J 6 bases, leaving 17 bases between the germline ends. Written as DNA, the CDR3 is TGTGCCAGCAGTTACTCATGGGGGGGGAGCGATAATGGCTACACCTTC. Residues: CASSYSWGGSDNGYTF.

The chain recombines TRBV27 with TRBJ2-7; perhaps TRBD2 as D (6 bases). The V end was cut by 2 bases, the J end by 5 bases, with 13 bases between. The CDR3 covers 14 residues. Germline lookup yields CDR1 MNHEY and CDR2 SMNVEV (reference sequence). This CDR3 is CASSLQEGGHEQYF. CDR3 bases: TGTGCCAGCAGTTTACAGGAGGGCGGGCACGAGCAGTACTTC.

This chain uses TRBV5-1 with TRBJ2-3; no firm D call. CDR3 length: 13 residues. Trimming shortened V by 2 bases and J by 4 bases, and 8 bases separated the two germline ends. Germline assignment: CDR1 SGHRS and CDR2 YFSETQ. This CDR3 is CASSFSVPDTQYF. The CDR3 nucleotides read TGCGCCAGCAGCTTCAGCGTTCCAGATACGCAGTATTTT.

The rearrangement joins TRBV5-1 to TRBJ1-1; 11 bases fit TRBD1. With 0 bases clipped from V and 3 bases from J, the junction kept 4 bases outside the gene matches. The CDR3 loop spans 16 amino acids. Germline V gene sequence: CDR1 SGHRS, CDR2 YFSETQ. The DNA of the CDR3 is TGCGCCAGCAGCTTGGCGGGACAGGGGGGTTACACTGAAGCTTTCTTT. It codes for CASSLAGQGGYTEAFF.

J is TRBJ2-5 and V is TRBV5-1; TRBD1 aligns across 7 bases. This CDR3 spans 16 amino acids. The V gene end was trimmed by 4 bases and the J gene end by 0 bases; junction bases not matched to a gene: 9. Germline assignment: CDR1 SGHRS and CDR2 YFSETQ. Here the CDR3 reads CASSPNRQGNQETQYF. CDR3 sequence (DNA): TGCGCCAGCAGCCCGAACAGACAGGGCAACCAAGAGACCCAGTACTTC.

The chain has TRBV29-1 and TRBJ2-1; D gene uncertain. The CDR3 spans 15 residues. Trimming shortened V by 6 bases and J by 0 bases, and 15 bases separated the two germline ends. In germline, CDR1 is SQVTM, CDR2 ANQGSEA. For the CDR3, the DNA is TGCAGCGTCGAACAGTTGTTTAGCTCCTACAATGAGCAGTTCTTC. Protein sequence: CSVEQLFSSYNEQFF.